The clone carrying this TCR beta chain was detected once. Sequencing used immunoSEQ multiplex PCR; TCRdb keeps in-frame clones, though not all of them. The table includes some 120,000 clones, roughly 95% detected once. The junction had 2 bases not matched to a gene; V was cut back by 7 bases and J by 6 bases. Looked up from germline, CDR1 is SQVTM and CDR2 is ANQGSEA. The CDR3 has 10 residues. The sample originates from a study of control samples from healthy donors and cancer patients. This TCR was recovered from a man aged 30 to 45 in good health. Sequenced material: blood. V gene TRBV29-1 combines with J gene TRBJ1-2; 7 bases agree with TRBD1. Here the CDR3 reads CSGGTDGYTF. The CDR3 nucleotides read TGCAGCGGGGGGACAGATGGCTACACCTTC.